This entry lists 3 T cell receptor beta chains sequenced from one sample in a study of CD8+CD57+ T cells in acquired aplastic anemia. Flow cytometry had shown expanded CD8+CD57+ cells in the patients chosen for sequencing. Profiling that covered TCR beta VDJ and CDR3 relied on genomic DNA as its template. Each CDR3 protein gets one entry after TCRdb re-called the reads with MiXCR. This repertoire shows about 240,000 distinct CDR3 sequences, approximately 50% found once; its top ten account for over 7.5%. Sequencing was done on a sample of sorted CD4+, CD8+, or CD8+CD57+ T cells (not recorded which) from PBMCs. Receptors were obtained from a human donor with aplastic anemia.

The V and J genes are TRBV7-8 and TRBJ2-7, with 11 bases lining up with TRBD2. Germline V gene data show CDR1 as SGHVS and CDR2 as FQNEAQ. V lost 1 base to trimming and J lost 4 bases; unmatched junction nucleotides: 3. This CDR3 contains 15 residues. The CDR3 DNA reads as TGTGCCAGCAGCTTAGTTAGCGGGGGGGATTACGAGCAGTACGTC. Residues: CASSLVSGGDYEQYV.

This clonotype was detected ten times or more. This chain connects TRBV7-2 to TRBJ2-3; D is undetermined. CDR3 length: 15 residues. Germline V gives CDR1 SGHTA, CDR2 FQGNSA. Trimming took off 2 bases at V and 2 bases at J, with 11 bases between the two ends. The CDR3 DNA follows: TGTGCCAGCAGCTTAAACCGAATCGACACAGATACGCAGTATTTT. Amino acids: CASSLNRIDTDTQYF. Full variable domain (remainder filled in from reference TRBV7-2 and TRBJ2-3): GAGVSQSPSNKVTEKGKDVELRCDPISGHTALYWYRQSLGQGLEFLIYFQGNSAPDKSGLPSDRFSAERTGGSVSTLTIQRTQQEDSAVYLCASSLNRIDTDTQYFGPGTRLTVL.

This clonotype was recorded many times. The chain is built from TRBV7-8 and TRBJ1-6; no firm D call. The V and J ends lost 2 bases and 8 bases respectively, with 16 bases between them. From germline, CDR1 is SGHVS and CDR2 FQNEAQ. CDR3 length equals 16 residues. CDR3 DNA sequence: TGTGCCAGCAGCTTAAAAGTGGTTGGGTGGGATTCACCCCTCCACTTT. Translation gives CASSLKVVGWDSPLHF.